This T cell receptor (beta chain) was captured in a study of glioma-infiltrating T cells after dendritic cell vaccination. Input was around 2 ug genomic DNA, or all available if less. Sequenced by immunoSEQ multiplex PCR; TCRdb stores in-frame clones only, minus some. Among around 78,000 clones listed, 85% were seen once. V lost 8 bases, J lost 0 bases, and 3 bases stayed unmatched. There are 13 residues in the CDR3. The V gene's germline CDR1 is LNHDA and CDR2 SQIVND (reference sequence). Noted time point: after dendritic cell vaccination, including at tumor progression/relapse. Source: blood, taken after dendritic cell vaccination. The V call is TRBV19, the J call TRBJ1-1, with TRBD1 matching over 7 bases. The TCR originated in a human donor with glioblastoma. CDR3 sequence: CASRGQVNTEAFF. In nucleotides, the CDR3 is TGTGCCAGTCGAGGACAGGTGAACACTGAAGCTTTCTTT.